This TCR beta chain comes out of a study of blood T cells in healthy people across ages. General study points: More naive CD4+ cells and higher diversity marked long-lived donors relative to aged donors. Nothing was known about donor CMV status, and this possibly confounded expanded clonotype changes.

The authors ran a second PCR of about 7 to 11 cycles using a sample-barcoded 5' primer and a J-beta primer mix. TCRdb used MiXCR to reprocess the 5' RACE reads, holding one entry per CDR3 protein. This repertoire shows about 290,000 distinct CDR3 sequences, around 27% found once; its top ten account for over 25%. A remark on this clonotype: The antigen remains unidentified.

The CDR3 runs 14 residues. Germline V CDR1 and CDR2: SNHLY, FYNNEI. V lost 3 bases and J lost 5, with 13 bases in between. Sequencing was carried out using blood. V usage is TRBV2 and J usage is TRBJ2-5; the D is unclear. The clonotype was recovered from a woman aged 70-85 years in good health. CDR3 sequence reads: CASSEYEQSETQYF. The CDR3 region has the DNA TGTGCCAGCAGTGAGTACGAACAGTCGGAGACCCAGTACTTC.